A single sample gave rise to the 7 T cell receptor beta chains below, sequenced in a study of cytomegalovirus exposure and HLA in healthy donors. The PCR used 60 Vbeta and 13 Jbeta primers. This table comes from immunoSEQ multiplex PCR, and its TCRdb copy is limited to in-frame clones, with some not included. The table includes about 130,000 clones, around 77% detected once. The sample consisted of PBMCs. These receptors were collected from a man over 45 in good health and CMV-seronegative.

The rearrangement uses TRBV6-5 and TRBJ2-7; D is perhaps TRBD2 (5 bases). V was trimmed by 0 bases and J by 5 bases, leaving 14 bases between them. Germline CDR1 reads MNHEY; CDR2 reads SVGAGI. The CDR3 covers 15 residues. Written as DNA, the CDR3 is TGTGCCAGCAGTTACTCGAGGGCAGCCGGCCACGAGCAGTACTTC. Translated, it gives CASSYSRAAGHEQYF.

The rearrangement joins TRBV5-8 to TRBJ2-7; 16 bases match TRBD2. Germline V CDR1 and CDR2: SGHTS, YDEGEE. V shed 4 bases, J shed 2 bases, and the junction held 9 bases outside the gene matches. The CDR3 runs to 18 residues. The DNA of the CDR3 is TGTGCCAGCAGCAAACCGGGACTAGCGGGAGGGGGGGCCTACGAGCAGTACTTC. Translated: CASSKPGLAGGGAYEQYF.

This rearrangement joins TRBV27 to TRBJ2-7, with 9 bases matching TRBD1. The germline V gene has CDR1 MNHEY and CDR2 SMNVEV (reference sequence). J gave up 6 bases and V 4 bases, and 4 bases lay outside the gene matches. The CDR3 totals 13 residues. In DNA form, the CDR3 reads TGTGCCAGCAGTTCCGGGACAGGGACCGAGCAGTACTTC. The encoded protein is CASSSGTGTEQYF.

The rearrangement joins TRBV18 to TRBJ2-7; D not resolved. Trimming pared 4 bases from V and 3 bases from J, leaving 16 bases between. This CDR3 spans 15 amino acids. Germline CDR1 reads KGHSH; CDR2 reads LQKENI. For the CDR3, the DNA is TGTGCCAGCTCACTGGCCGTTGGTACAGACTACGAGCAGTACTTC. It encodes CASSLAVGTDYEQYF.

The V call is TRBV28, the J call TRBJ1-5; D gene ambiguous. The germline V and J ends were trimmed by 6 bases and 4 bases, with 13 bases remaining between them. CDR3 length: 14 amino acids. Germline CDR1 is MDHEN and CDR2 is SYDVKM. The CDR3 here is CASRIYPQNQPQHF. The CDR3 bases are TGTGCCAGCAGAATTTACCCTCAGAATCAGCCCCAGCATTTT.

The CDR3 DNA reads as TGTGCCAGCAGCTTGGCGGGGGGTCCTATCTATGGCTACACCTTC. It codes for CASSLAGGPIYGYTF. This chain uses TRBV5-4 with TRBJ1-2; D is perhaps TRBD1 (5 bases). CDR1 and CDR2 from the germline V gene are SGHNT and YYREEE (reference sequence). V dropped 0 bases and J dropped 4 bases, with 13 bases sitting between them. This CDR3 has 15 residues.

This sequence joins TRBV7-2 and TRBJ1-1, with 9 bases matching TRBD1. This CDR3 comprises 18 residues. Per germline, CDR1 SGHTA and CDR2 FQGNSA. The V and J ends lost 2 bases and 5 bases, in that order; junction bases with no gene match: 15. In DNA form, the CDR3 reads TGTGCCAGCAGCTTATTGGGCCTACAGGGGGCGCATCGGACTGAAGCTTTCTTT. The encoded protein is CASSLLGLQGAHRTEAFF.